This T cell receptor (beta chain) was obtained from a study of Ad26.COV2.S vaccination and SARS-CoV-2 variants (dated by TCRdb to the early 2020s). A note on the overall study: Donors in the vaccine arm were drawn from COV1001, a multicentre, randomized, double-blind, placebo-controlled phase I-IIa trial testing Ad26.COV2.S in healthy adults. Trial participants were randomized into five groups of five, in which low-dose or high-dose Ad26.COV2.S was given once or twice, or placebo was given on both occasions. Dosing of Ad26.COV2.S was intramuscular, at either 5x10^10 or 1x10^11 viral particles, delivered as one shot or as two shots spaced 56 days apart. The TCR-sequenced set comprised around 30 samples: roughly 19 Ad26.COV2.S vaccine recipients, 5 placebo recipients and 8 SARS-CoV-2 convalescent individuals. The specificity and breadth of SARS-CoV-2-reactive T cell receptors after Ad26.COV2.S vaccination were assessed by TCRbeta repertoire sequencing. Investigators did not know the trial group allocation while performing experiments and assessing outcomes.

The CDR3, from cysteine to phenylalanine, totals 14 residues. Left in the record is the CDR3 DNA by itself, 42 bases read in frame from the first base. The junction shows trimming of 7 bases on V and 7 bases on J, and the gene matches do not reach 10 bases of it. CDR1 and CDR2, looked up from the germline V gene, are MDHEN and SYDVKM. Study-level results and caveats: The authors noted that total T cell responses may have been underestimated by the TCR breadth and depth analyses. The study was not powered for comparison of responses between vaccine doses or regimens. Comparable non-spike TCR breadth was observed between vaccine and placebo recipients, consistent with only spike being contained in the vaccine. Spike-specific TCR breadth was higher in Ad26.COV2.S recipients than in placebo recipients (P = 0.0014). After vaccination, spike-specific CD8+ and CD4+ T cell responses were reported to show substantial breadth.

Comments on this clone: This clone's antigen is unknown. It has no much larger one-base neighbor in the sample; base qualities were not kept.

What the treatment or condition label conveys for this sample: over 15 received Ad26.COV2.S at low or high dose, single or two shots; a few received placebo; per-sample allocation not given. For vaccine and placebo recipients, the sequenced repertoires came from samples collected on day 63 after the first injection. Between 29 July and 7 August 2020, Cohort 1b enrolled 25 adults aged 18-55 years at one site in Boston, USA. Ad26.COV2.S consisted of a replication-incompetent adenovirus type 26 vector by which a prefusion-stabilized SARS-CoV-2 spike protein from the original Wuhan strain was expressed. TCRbeta CDR3 regions were sequenced with the immunoSEQ Assay. After extraction, genomic DNA underwent amplification by bias-controlled multiplex PCR, followed by high-throughput sequencing. As for the authors' bioinformatics: To quantify the absolute abundance of every unique TCRbeta CDR3 region, sequences were collapsed and filtered. T cell fraction was estimated by normalizing TCRbeta template counts to usable DNA, which was measured by amplifying reference genes present in all nucleated cells. Repertoire TCRs were annotated as SARS-CoV-2-specific by exact matching of V gene, CDR3 amino acid sequence and J gene to a known reactive TCR set. MIRA supplied the reference SARS-CoV-2 TCR set, which was filtered for enrichment in COVID-19-positive ImmuneCODE repertoires so that public or cross-reactive TCRs were removed. Using the MIRA antigens, annotated TCRs were further analysed by specific ORF or by position within an ORF. Breadth was defined as annotated unique rearrangements over total unique productive rearrangements; depth was the summed frequency of those rearrangements. Two-sided Wilcoxon rank-sum tests were applied when comparing TCR breadth between groups. Drawn from immuneACCESS, this table holds only the in-frame rearrangements with V and J called that TCRdb kept. Clones are partly lost; checked studies trace under half to an unresolved V gene and leave the rest unexplained. V and J calls and clone size are given by that table; D and trimming were obtained from the DNA. Present in this sample are 410,000 or so clones, over 80% of which were seen just once. Around 1.8% of the sample is in the top ten clones.

The sequenced sample was peripheral blood, obtained in a trial of Ad26.COV2.S vaccine versus placebo. This chain is built from TRBV28 and TRBJ2-1; 7 central nucleotides agree with TRBD1. The receptor was derived from a person between 18 and 65 years old who received the Ad26.COV2.S COVID-19 vaccine or a placebo. The CDR3 in this case is CASTGQVQKNEQFF. The DNA reads TGTGCCAGCACCGGACAGGTACAAAAGAATGAGCAGTTCTTC.